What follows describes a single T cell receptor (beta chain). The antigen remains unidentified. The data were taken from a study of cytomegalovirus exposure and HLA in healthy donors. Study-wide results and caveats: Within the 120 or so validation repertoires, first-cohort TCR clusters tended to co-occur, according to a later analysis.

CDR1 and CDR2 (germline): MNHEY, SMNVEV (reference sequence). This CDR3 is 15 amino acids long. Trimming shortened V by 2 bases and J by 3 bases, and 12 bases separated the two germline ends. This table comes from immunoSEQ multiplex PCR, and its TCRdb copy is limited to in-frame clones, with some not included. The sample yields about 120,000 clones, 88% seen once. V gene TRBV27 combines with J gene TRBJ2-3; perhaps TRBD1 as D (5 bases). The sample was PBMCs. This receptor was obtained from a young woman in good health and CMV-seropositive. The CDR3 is CASSLQTALTDTQYF. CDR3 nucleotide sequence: TGTGCCAGCAGTTTACAGACAGCCTTAACAGATACGCAGTATTTT.